The 9 T cell receptor beta chains below come from one sample, sequenced in a study of T cells in Graves' hyperthyroidism and ophthalmopathy. Researchers amplified the TCR beta CDR3 regions from RNA transcripts. When the TCR CDR3 underwent first-round RT-PCR, the HTBI primer set was used. TCRdb recomputed calls from the multiplex PCR reads with MiXCR, one row per CDR3 protein. This repertoire shows some 350,000 distinct CDR3 sequences, approximately 14% found once; its top ten account for about a quarter. Sequencing used blood. These receptors came from a woman aged 18 to 35 with Graves' hyperthyroidism that later progressed to Graves' ophthalmopathy.

This clonotype appeared many times. The chain combines TRBV28 with TRBJ2-7; 8 nucleotides agree with TRBD2. There are 14 residues in the CDR3. The germline CDR1 and CDR2 sequences are MDHEN and SYDVKM. J lost 0 bases, V lost 6 bases, and 4 bases had no gene match. The CDR3 region is CASRRAGDSYEQYF. CDR3 sequence (DNA): TGTGCCAGCAGAAGAGCGGGAGACTCCTACGAGCAGTACTTC.

This clonotype was seen at least ten times. The V and J genes are TRBV12-3 or TRBV12-4 and TRBJ1-5; possible D gene TRBD1, 5 bases. This CDR3 spans 15 amino acids. V gave up 3 bases and J gave up 5 bases, with 14 bases separating them. Here the CDR3 reads CASSFGVRAHQPQHF. In DNA form, the CDR3 reads TGTGCCAGCAGTTTCGGGGTCAGGGCCCATCAGCCCCAGCATTTT.

Worth noting for this clonotype: It may be a read error: a sequence one base away is much more abundant. The V and J genes are TRBV27 and TRBJ1-4; D uncertain. CDR3 length: 17 residues. CDR1 is MNHEY, CDR2 SMNVEV, per germline (reference sequence). CDR3 residues: CASSLSEQPSTYEKLFF. CDR3 nucleotides: TGTGCCAGCAGTTTATCGGAACAGCCTTCAACTTATGAAAAACTGTTTTTT.

The sample holds many counts of this clonotype. V is TRBV20-1 and J is TRBJ1-4, with a tentative D call TRBD1 (5 bases). CDR3 size: 13 residues. Between the trimmed V and J ends, which lost 3 bases and 8 bases, there was a span of 13 bases. The germline V gene encodes CDR1 DFQATT and CDR2 SNEGSKA (reference sequence). The CDR3 DNA sequence: TGCAGTGCTAGTTTCAGGGTAGGGGAAAAACTGTTTTTT. Protein: CSASFRVGEKLFF.

This clonotype was seen ten or more times. V is TRBV28 and J is TRBJ2-1; 8 bases align to TRBD2. The CDR3 totals 18 residues. Trimming at V came to 0 bases and at J to 5 bases, leaving 12 bases not matched to a gene. CDR1 is MDHEN, CDR2 SYDVKM, per germline. The CDR3 here is CASSLWTTRAGVDNEQFF. The CDR3 DNA reads TGTGCCAGCAGTTTATGGACCACACGAGCGGGAGTCGACAATGAGCAGTTCTTC.

This clonotype was counted ten times or more. The chain joins TRBV4-1 to TRBJ1-1; D not certain. The V end was cut by 0 bases, the J end by 1 base, with 15 bases between. CDR1 MGHRA and CDR2 YSYEKL come from the germline V gene. There are 17 residues in the CDR3. In nucleotides, the CDR3 is TGCGCCAGCAGCCAAGAGAGTAGAGGGTTCGAGAACACTGAAGCTTTCTTT. Translating gives CASSQESRGFENTEAFF.

This clonotype came up many times. This rearrangement joins TRBV11-3 to TRBJ1-3; weak D call: TRBD1 (6 bases). Germline-derived CDR1 and CDR2 are SGHNT and YENEEA. Deletions cut 2 bases from V and 2 bases from J, with 10 bases between. The CDR3 consists of 15 residues. CDR3: CASSLQGSAGNTIYF. DNA of the CDR3: TGTGCCAGCAGCTTACAGGGGAGCGCTGGAAACACCATATATTTT.

This clonotype was detected many times. This sequence joins TRBV20-1 and TRBJ2-7, with D tentatively TRBD2 (6 bases). CDR1 DFQATT and CDR2 SNEGSKA come from the germline V gene (reference sequence). The CDR3 loop spans 12 amino acids. Trimming shortened V by 3 bases and J by 0 bases, and 6 bases separated the two germline ends. The CDR3 DNA reads as TGCAGTGCTAGGCGGGACTCCTACGAGCAGTACTTC. Protein sequence: CSARRDSYEQYF.

The chain couples TRBV6-2 or TRBV6-3 to TRBJ2-3; weak D call: TRBD2 (5 bases). CDR3 size: 15 residues. V gave up 2 bases and J gave up 2 bases, with 11 bases separating them. CDR1 is MNHEY and CDR2 is SVGEGT in the germline V gene. This chain's CDR3 is CASSYPAESTDTQYF. CDR3 DNA sequence: TGTGCCAGCAGTTACCCAGCGGAATCCACAGATACGCAGTATTTT.